This T cell receptor (beta chain) stems from a study of PD-L1 blockade in urothelial cancer (dated 2017 in TCRdb). Study-wide context: Every patient began therapy in the mid-2010s and was given atezolizumab 1,200 mg intravenously every 3 weeks. About 85% of the 29 patients were males with bladder-origin urothelial cancer, and about 65% of the roughly 30 reported a prior smoking history. An ECOG performance status of 0 or 1 was recorded for the patients, and 0 to 3 prior chemotherapy regimens had been received by the patients. Blood samples were analyzed at two time points: 3 weeks after treatment start (second dose) and 6 weeks after treatment start. Blood samples yielded a median of 141,255 T cells and tens of thousands of unique TCRs, with median clonality roughly 0.082. An exploratory multi-omic analysis was conducted of the somatic, immune and clinical correlates of response to PD-L1 blockade with atezolizumab in urothelial cancer. Pretreatment tumor samples and matched peripheral blood, collected serially before and after atezolizumab treatment, underwent TCR sequencing. Durable clinical benefit meant progression-free survival longer than 6 months, and TCR features were also tested against progression-free and overall survival. Whole exome sequencing and RNA sequencing of pretreatment tumors were performed alongside TCR sequencing in the same patients. Eight to ten patients achieved durable clinical benefit and approximately 20 did not. Pretreatment blood TCR-seq was available for nearly 30 patients, at least one posttreatment blood collection was obtained for some 24 patients, and tumor TCR-seq was available for some 24 patients. The paper as a whole reports these results and caveats: Greater expansion of tumor-associated TCR clones in peripheral blood 3 weeks after the start of treatment was observed in patients with durable benefit (n ≈ 24, p = 0.022). Because the sample size was small (n of about 29) and many exploratory analyses were performed, the results are intended to be hypothesis-generating. A pretreatment peripheral blood TCR clonality below the median was linked to improved progression-free and overall survival.

To estimate absolute template abundance from read counts, synthetic TCR analog templates were spiked into each PCR. The immunoSEQ assay was used to amplify TCRbeta CDR3 regions from genomic DNA with bias-controlled V and J gene primers. Sequencing of rearranged TCRbeta segments was performed at approximately 20X coverage. As for the original processing: Clustering was used to correct sequencing errors, and CDR3s were annotated against IMGT to assign V, D and J genes. Downstream analyses used only productive TCRbeta rearrangements, leaving out any out-of-frame or stop-codon sequences. Clonality was computed as one minus Shannon entropy normalized by the log of the number of unique productive sequences. Clones differing between time points or between blood and tumor were identified using Fisher's exact test with Benjamini-Hochberg correction, with an adjusted p below 0.01 applied as the threshold. The immuneACCESS repertoire file appears here via TCRdb, limited to in-frame rearrangements. These files lack a portion of the clones; in checked studies, under half of the deficit traces to unresolved V genes, and the cause of the others is not known. The DNA was the basis for D and trimming; V, J and clone size are from that table. The sample table shows approximately 91,000 clones, and around 78% are seen once. The leading ten clones occupy 8.4% of the sample.

The germline V gene encodes CDR1 KGHSH and CDR2 LQKENI. Including the terminal cysteine and phenylalanine, the CDR3 comprises 13 residues. Of the read, only the CDR3 DNA is kept; its 39 bases are in frame from base 1. Between the V and J ends, shortened by 3 bases and 4 bases respectively, the junction contains 7 bases. The sample's time point label is to be understood as: peripheral blood 6 weeks after treatment start. The cohort comprised 30 or so patients with locally advanced or metastatic urothelial carcinoma treated at Memorial Sloan Kettering on a trial protocol. Peripheral blood mononuclear cells were collected from each patient pretreatment and during treatment, giving between 1 and 8 total time points per patient. The Qiagen DNeasy Blood extraction kit was used to purify genomic DNA from total PBMCs and tumor samples. PBMCs were collected pretreatment and during treatment, and were isolated and stored as previously described.

Notes on this clone: The antigen this receptor binds is unknown. Base qualities are not recorded, but no much larger clone differs from it by a single base.

Sample: PBMCs, taken around atezolizumab (anti-PD-L1) treatment. Recombination connected TRBV18 to TRBJ1-3; the D gene identity is not certain. This sequence originates from a man in his 70s with urothelial cancer. Here the CDR3 is given as CASSPTEGNTIYF. The DNA sequence is given as TGTGCCAGCTCACCCACAGAGGGAAACACCATATATTTT.